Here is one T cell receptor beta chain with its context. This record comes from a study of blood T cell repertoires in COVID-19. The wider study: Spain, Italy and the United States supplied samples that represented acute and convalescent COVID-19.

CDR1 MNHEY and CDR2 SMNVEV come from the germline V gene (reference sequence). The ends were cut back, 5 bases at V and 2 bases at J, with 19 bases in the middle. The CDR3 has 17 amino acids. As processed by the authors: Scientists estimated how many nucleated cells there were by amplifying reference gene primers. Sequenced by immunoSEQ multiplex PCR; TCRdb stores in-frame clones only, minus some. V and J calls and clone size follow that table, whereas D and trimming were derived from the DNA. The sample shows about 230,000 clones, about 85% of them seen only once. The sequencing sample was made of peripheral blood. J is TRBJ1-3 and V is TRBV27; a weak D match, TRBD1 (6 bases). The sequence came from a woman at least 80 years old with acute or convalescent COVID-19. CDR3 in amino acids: CASSAPPGGRAGNTIYF. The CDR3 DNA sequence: TGTGCCAGCAGTGCCCCTCCGGGGGGCAGAGCTGGAAACACCATATATTTT.